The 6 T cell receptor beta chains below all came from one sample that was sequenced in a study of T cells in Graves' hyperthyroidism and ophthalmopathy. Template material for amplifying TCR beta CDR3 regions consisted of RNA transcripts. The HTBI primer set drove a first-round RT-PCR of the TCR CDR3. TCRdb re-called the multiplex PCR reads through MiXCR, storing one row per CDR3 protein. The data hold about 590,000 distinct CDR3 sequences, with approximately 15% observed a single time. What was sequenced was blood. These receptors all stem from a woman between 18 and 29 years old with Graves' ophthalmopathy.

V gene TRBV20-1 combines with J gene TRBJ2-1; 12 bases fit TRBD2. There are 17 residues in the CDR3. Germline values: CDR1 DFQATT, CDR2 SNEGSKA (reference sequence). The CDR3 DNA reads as TGCAGCGGAGCTGGATTGGCTAGCGGGAGGGTCTACAATGAGCAGTTCTTC. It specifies CSGAGLASGRVYNEQFF.

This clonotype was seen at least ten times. This CDR3 reads CASSTETSGPGNEQFF. CDR3 nucleotides: TGTGCCAGCAGTACAGAGACTAGCGGGCCTGGTAATGAGCAGTTCTTC. J is TRBJ2-1 and V is TRBV28; TRBD2 agrees at 10 bases. V lost 5 bases, J lost 7 bases, and 11 bases stayed unmatched. There are 16 residues in the CDR3. Germline V gives CDR1 MDHEN, CDR2 SYDVKM.

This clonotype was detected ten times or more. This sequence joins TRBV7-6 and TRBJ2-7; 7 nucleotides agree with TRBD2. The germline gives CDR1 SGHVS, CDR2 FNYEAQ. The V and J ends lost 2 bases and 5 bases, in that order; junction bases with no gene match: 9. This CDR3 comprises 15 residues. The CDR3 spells CASSLSSGGIDEQYF. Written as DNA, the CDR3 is TGTGCCAGCAGCTTATCTAGCGGCGGGATCGACGAGCAGTACTTC.

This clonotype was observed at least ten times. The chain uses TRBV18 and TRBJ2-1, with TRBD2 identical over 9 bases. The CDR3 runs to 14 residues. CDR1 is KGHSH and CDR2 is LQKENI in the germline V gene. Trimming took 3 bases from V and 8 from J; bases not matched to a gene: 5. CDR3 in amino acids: CASSPSTSGDEQFF. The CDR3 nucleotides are TGTGCCAGCTCACCTTCGACTAGCGGAGATGAGCAGTTCTTC.

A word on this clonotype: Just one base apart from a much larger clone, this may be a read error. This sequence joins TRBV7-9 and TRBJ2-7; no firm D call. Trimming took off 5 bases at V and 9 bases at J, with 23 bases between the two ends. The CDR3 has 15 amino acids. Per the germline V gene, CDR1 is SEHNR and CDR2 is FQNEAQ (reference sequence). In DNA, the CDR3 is TGTGCCAGCAGCATACGGGTCCCGGGTCGCGACGGGCAGTACTTC. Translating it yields CASSIRVPGRDGQYF.

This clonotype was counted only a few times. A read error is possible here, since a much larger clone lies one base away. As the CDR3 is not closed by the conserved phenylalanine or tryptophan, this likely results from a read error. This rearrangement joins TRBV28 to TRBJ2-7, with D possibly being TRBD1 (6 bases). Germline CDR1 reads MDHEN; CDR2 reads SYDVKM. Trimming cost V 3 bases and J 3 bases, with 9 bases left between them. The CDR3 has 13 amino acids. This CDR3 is CASSLVGGYEQYL. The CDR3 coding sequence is TGTGCCAGCAGTTTGGTAGGGGGCTACGAGCAGTACCTC.